The TCR beta chain described here comes from a study of blood T cells in healthy people across ages. Primed by a sample-barcoded 5' primer and a J-beta primer mix, a second PCR proceeded for 7 to 11 cycles. MiXCR was run by TCRdb on the 5' RACE reads, yielding one entry per CDR3 protein. Among roughly 800,000 distinct CDR3 sequences, around 36% were seen once, and the ten largest hold roughly 13%. In germline, CDR1 is MNHEY, CDR2 SVGAGI. The CDR3 covers 17 residues. V was trimmed by 0 bases and J by 2 bases, leaving 14 bases between them. The receptor's source is a man younger than 30 in good health. Sequencing was performed on blood. The chain couples TRBV6-5 to TRBJ2-4; D is undetermined. Here the CDR3 DNA reads TGTGCCAGCAGTTACTCGAATCGTGGGGTAACCAAAAACATTCAGTACTTC. Translating gives CASSYSNRGVTKNIQYF.